This passage covers 7 T cell receptor beta chains from one sample sequenced in a study of T cells after yellow fever vaccination. MiXCR was run by TCRdb on the 5' RACE reads, yielding one entry per CDR3 protein. The table lists some 250,000 distinct CDR3 sequences, 6.9% of them singletons. The specimen comprised CD4+ T cells sorted from PBMCs, sampled 15 days after the yellow fever booster vaccination. These receptors all stem from a man between 25 and 39 years old who received the YFV17D yellow fever vaccine.

This clonotype was counted between two and nine times. The chain combines TRBV7-9 with TRBJ2-3, with TRBD2 matching 8 bases. The germline V gene encodes CDR1 SEHNR and CDR2 FQNEAQ (reference sequence). There are 16 residues in the CDR3. Trimming removed 5 bases from V and 2 bases from J; junction bases left unmatched: 9. This CDR3 is CASSLGGSGTTDTQYF. The CDR3 DNA reads as TGTGCCAGCAGCCTAGGTGGTAGCGGGACCACAGATACGCAGTATTTT.

In this sample, this clonotype turned up a few times. The chain links TRBV20-1 to TRBJ1-1; D unresolved. The CDR3 is 11 residues long. Trimming stripped 3 bases from V and 11 bases from J, with 13 bases between. Germline V gene lookup returns CDR1 DFQATT and CDR2 SNEGSKA (reference sequence). DNA for the CDR3: TGCAGTGCTAGTCGGTTTCCTCAGGCTTTCTTT. Protein product: CSASRFPQAFF.

The chain joins TRBV9 to TRBJ2-1, with D possibly TRBD2 on 5 matching bases. Per the germline V gene, CDR1 is SGDLS and CDR2 is YYNGEE. With 2 bases removed from V and 2 bases from J, the gap between germline ends came to 11 bases. This CDR3 contains 15 residues. This chain's CDR3 is CASSVGSGPYNEQFF. As DNA, the CDR3 is TGTGCCAGCAGCGTGGGAAGCGGTCCCTACAATGAGCAGTTCTTC.

This clonotype was counted a few times. The chain combines TRBV7-2 with TRBJ2-7, with 8 bases matching TRBD1. The CDR3 sequence is 14 residues long. Germline CDR1 is SGHTA and CDR2 is FQGNSA. The trim removed 5 bases at V and 5 bases at J, leaving 8 bases unmatched. CDR3 in DNA: TGTGCCAGCAGCCCAACAGGGGGGTTGGACGAGCAGTACTTC. Protein: CASSPTGGLDEQYF.

This clonotype was seen at least ten times. The chain has TRBV5-1 and TRBJ2-1; the match to TRBD2 covers 10 bases. V was clipped by 8 bases and J by 0 bases; unmatched bases: 5. The CDR3 runs 15 residues. CDR1 and CDR2 (germline): SGHRS, YFSETQ. The CDR3 reads CASTSGTSSYNEQFF. The CDR3 DNA sequence: TGCGCCAGTACTAGCGGGACGAGCTCCTACAATGAGCAGTTCTTC.

This clonotype has ten or more counts. This rearrangement joins TRBV5-1 to TRBJ2-1; D is possibly TRBD1 (7 bases). This CDR3 spans 16 amino acids. V dropped 2 bases and J dropped 9 bases, with 21 bases sitting between them. CDR1 is SGHRS and CDR2 is YFSETQ in the germline V gene. The CDR3 DNA reads TGCGCCAGCAGCTTTGGAGGGACAGTAAGTCCGGGTGAGCAGTTCTTC. Residues: CASSFGGTVSPGEQFF.

The chain uses TRBV20-1 and TRBJ2-7; 10 bases are shared with TRBD2. Unmatched junction bases numbered 8, after V lost 6 bases and J lost 3 bases. The germline CDR1 and CDR2 sequences are DFQATT and SNEGSKA (reference sequence). The length of the CDR3 is 14 residues. CDR3 in DNA: TGCAGTGCGGAAAGAGCGGGAGGGATCTACGAGCAGTACTTC. It encodes CSAERAGGIYEQYF.